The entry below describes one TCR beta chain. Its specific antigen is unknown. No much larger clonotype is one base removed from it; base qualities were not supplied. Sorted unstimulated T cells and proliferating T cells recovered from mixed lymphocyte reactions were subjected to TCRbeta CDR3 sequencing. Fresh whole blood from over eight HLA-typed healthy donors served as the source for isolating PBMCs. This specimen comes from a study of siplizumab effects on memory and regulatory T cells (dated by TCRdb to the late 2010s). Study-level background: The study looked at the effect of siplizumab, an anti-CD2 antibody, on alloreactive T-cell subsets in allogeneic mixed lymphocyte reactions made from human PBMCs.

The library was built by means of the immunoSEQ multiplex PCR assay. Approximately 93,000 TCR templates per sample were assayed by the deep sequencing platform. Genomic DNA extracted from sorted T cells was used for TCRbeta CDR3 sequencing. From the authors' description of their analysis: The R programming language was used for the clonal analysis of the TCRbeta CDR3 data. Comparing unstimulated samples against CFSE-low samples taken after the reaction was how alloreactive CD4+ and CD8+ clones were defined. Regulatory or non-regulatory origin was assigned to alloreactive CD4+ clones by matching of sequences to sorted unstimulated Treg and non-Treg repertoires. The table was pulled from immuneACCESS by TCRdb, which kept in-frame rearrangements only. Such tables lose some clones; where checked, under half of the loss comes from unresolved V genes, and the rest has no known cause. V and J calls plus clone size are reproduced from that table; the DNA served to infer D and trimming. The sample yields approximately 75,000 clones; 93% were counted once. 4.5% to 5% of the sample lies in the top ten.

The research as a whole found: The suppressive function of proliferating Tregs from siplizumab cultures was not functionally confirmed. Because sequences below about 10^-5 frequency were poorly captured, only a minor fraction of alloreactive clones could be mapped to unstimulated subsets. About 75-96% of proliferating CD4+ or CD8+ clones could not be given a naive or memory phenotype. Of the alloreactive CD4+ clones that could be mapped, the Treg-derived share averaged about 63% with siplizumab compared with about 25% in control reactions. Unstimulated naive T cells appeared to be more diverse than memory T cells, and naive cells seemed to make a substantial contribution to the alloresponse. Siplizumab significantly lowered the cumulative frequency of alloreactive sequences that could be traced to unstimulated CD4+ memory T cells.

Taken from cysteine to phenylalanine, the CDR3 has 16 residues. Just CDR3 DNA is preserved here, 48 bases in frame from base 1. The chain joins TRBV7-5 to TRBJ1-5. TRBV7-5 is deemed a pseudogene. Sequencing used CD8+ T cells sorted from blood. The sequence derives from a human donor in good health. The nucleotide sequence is TGTGTCAGAAGCTTAGACTCCGGGGGGAGGAATCAGCCCCAGCATTTT. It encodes CVRSLDSGGRNQPQHF.